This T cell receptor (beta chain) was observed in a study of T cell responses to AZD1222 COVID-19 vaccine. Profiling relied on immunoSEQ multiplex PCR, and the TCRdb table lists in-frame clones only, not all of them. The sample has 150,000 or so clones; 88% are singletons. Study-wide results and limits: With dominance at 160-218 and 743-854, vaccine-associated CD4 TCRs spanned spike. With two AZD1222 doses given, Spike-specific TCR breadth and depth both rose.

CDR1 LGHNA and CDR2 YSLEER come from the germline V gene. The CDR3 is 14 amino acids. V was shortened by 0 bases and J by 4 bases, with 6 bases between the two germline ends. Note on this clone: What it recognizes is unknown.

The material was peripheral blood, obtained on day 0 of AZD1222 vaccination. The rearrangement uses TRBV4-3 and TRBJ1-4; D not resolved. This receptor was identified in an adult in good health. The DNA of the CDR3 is TGCGCCAGCAGCCAAGATATTAGTAATGAAAAACTGTTTTTT. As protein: CASSQDISNEKLFF.